This TCR beta chain was profiled in a study of CD8 T cells in Susac syndrome. The wider study: Patients with Susac syndrome, at blood draw, were therapy-naive, on corticosteroids, or on intravenous immunoglobulin alone.

Germline V gives CDR1 MNHEY, CDR2 SMNVEV (reference sequence). V lost 5 bases and J 8 bases, leaving 15 bases between the germline ends. CDR3 length: 13 residues. CD8+ and CD4+ blood T cells underwent TCR beta sequencing. With random hexamers, roughly 0.45 to 1 ug RNA was reverse transcribed. TCRdb redid the calling of the immunoSEQ multiplex PCR reads with MiXCR, one entry per CDR3 protein. The sample lists roughly 250,000 distinct CDR3 sequences, 95% to 97% occurring once. The chain carries TRBV27 and TRBJ1-2; D may be TRBD1 (5 bases). The sequence was collected from a human donor with Susac syndrome. Input material: CD4+ T cells from PBMCs. CDR3 in amino acids: CASSQTAIHGYTF. The CDR3 DNA reads as TGTGCCAGCAGTCAGACAGCAATCCACGGCTACACCTTC.